This entry is about one T cell receptor beta chain. The length of the CDR3 is 18 residues. The V gene end was trimmed by 2 bases and the J gene end by 6 bases; junction bases not matched to a gene: 13. Germline V lookup: CDR1 LNHDA, CDR2 SQIVND (reference sequence). These data belong to a study of control samples from healthy donors and cancer patients. The assay was immunoSEQ multiplex PCR, and TCRdb's table has in-frame clones only and misses some. Of 130,000 to 150,000 clones listed, 75% to 95% were seen once; the top ten hold more than 3%. This chain connects TRBV19 to TRBJ2-3; 11 bases are a match to TRBD2. Sequencing used blood. The clonotype comes from a man aged 25 to 40 in good health. CDR3 residues: CASSIPLLAGAPGDTQYF. The CDR3 DNA reads as TGTGCCAGTAGTATACCCCTACTAGCGGGGGCCCCAGGGGATACGCAGTATTTT.